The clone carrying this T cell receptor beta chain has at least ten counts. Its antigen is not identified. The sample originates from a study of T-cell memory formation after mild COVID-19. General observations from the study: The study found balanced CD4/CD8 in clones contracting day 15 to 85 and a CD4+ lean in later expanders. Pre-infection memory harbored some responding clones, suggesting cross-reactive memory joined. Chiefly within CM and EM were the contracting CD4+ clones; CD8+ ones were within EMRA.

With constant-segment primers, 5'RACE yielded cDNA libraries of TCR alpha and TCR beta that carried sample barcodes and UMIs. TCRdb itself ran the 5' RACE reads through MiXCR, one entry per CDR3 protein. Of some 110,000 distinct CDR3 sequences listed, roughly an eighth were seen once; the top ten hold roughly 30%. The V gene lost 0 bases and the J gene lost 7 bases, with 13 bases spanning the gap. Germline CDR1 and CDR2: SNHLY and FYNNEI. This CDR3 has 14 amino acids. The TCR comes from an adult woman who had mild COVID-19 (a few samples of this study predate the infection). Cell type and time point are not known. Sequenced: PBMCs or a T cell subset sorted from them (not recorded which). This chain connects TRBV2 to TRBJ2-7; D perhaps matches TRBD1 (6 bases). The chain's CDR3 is CASSEAQGRREQYF. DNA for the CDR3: TGTGCCAGCAGTGAAGCGCAGGGGCGGAGGGAGCAGTACTTC.